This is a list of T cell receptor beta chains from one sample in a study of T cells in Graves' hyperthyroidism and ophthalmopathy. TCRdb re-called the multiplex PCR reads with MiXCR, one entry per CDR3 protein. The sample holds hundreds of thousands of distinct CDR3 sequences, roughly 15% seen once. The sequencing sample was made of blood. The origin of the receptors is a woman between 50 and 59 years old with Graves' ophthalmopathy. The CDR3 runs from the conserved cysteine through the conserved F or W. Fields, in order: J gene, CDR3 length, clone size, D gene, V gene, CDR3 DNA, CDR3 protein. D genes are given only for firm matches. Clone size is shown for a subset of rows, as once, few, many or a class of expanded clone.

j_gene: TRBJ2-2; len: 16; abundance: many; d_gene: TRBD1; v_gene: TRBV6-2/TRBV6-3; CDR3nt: TGTGCCAGCAGTTACCCCCCGGGACAGGTCACCGGGGAGCTGTTTTTT; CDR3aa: CASSYPPGQVTGELFF
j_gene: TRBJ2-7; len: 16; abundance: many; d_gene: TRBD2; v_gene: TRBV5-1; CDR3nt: TGCGCCAGCAGCCCCTACGGACTAGCGGAGAACTACGAGCAGTACTTC; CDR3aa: CASSPYGLAENYEQYF
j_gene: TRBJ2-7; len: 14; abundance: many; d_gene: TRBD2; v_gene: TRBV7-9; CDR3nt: TGTGCCAGCAGCTTAGGGGTAGCGGGAGCCGTGCAGTACTTC; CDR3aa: CASSLGVAGAVQYF
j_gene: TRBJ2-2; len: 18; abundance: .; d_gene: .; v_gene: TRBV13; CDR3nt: TGTGCCAGCAGCTTAAGATTCGAGCCTAGCGAGAACACCGGGGAGCTGTTTTTT; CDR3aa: CASSLRFEPSENTGELFF
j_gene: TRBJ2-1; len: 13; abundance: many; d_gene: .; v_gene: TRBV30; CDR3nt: TGTGCCTGGAGTTACAGGGTTTACAATGAGCAGTTCTTC; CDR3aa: CAWSYRVYNEQFF
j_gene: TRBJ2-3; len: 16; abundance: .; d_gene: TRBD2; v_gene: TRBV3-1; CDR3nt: TGTGCCAGCAGCTACACTAGCGGGAGCCCCACAGATACGCAGTATTTT; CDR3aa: CASSYTSGSPTDTQYF
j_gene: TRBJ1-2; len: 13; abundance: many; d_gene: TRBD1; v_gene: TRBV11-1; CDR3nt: TGTGCCAGCAGCTTGGGGACAGGGTTGAGCTACACCTTC; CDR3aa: CASSLGTGLSYTF
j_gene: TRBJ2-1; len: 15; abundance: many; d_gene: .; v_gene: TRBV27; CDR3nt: TGTGCCAGCAGTTCCCAGGGAGCCACCGCGGATGAGCAGTTCTTC; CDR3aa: CASSSQGATADEQFF
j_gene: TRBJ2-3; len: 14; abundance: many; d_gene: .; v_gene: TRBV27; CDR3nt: TGTGCCAGCAGTTTTGGGGTGGCTCCAGATACGCAGTATTTT; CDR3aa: CASSFGVAPDTQYF
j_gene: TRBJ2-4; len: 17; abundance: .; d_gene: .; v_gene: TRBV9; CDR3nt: TGTGCCAGCAGCGACACACCGGGAGAACTAGCCAAAAACATTCAGTACTTC; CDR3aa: CASSDTPGELAKNIQYF
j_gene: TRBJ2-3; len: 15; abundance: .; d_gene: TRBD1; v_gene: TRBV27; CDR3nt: TGTGCCAGCAGCAAGTACAGGGGGAGCACAGATACGCAGTATTTT; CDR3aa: CASSKYRGSTDTQYF
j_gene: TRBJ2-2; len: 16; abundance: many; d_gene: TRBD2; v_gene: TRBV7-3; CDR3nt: TGTGCCAGCAGCCACCCTGGGACTAGTCGGACCGGGGAGCTGTTTTTT; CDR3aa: CASSHPGTSRTGELFF
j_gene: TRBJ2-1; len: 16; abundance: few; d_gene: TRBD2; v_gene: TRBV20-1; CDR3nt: TGCAGTGCTCCCCCGACCGGGACTAGGATATACAATGAGCAGTTCTTC; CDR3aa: CSAPPTGTRIYNEQFF
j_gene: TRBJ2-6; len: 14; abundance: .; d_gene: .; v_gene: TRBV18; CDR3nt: TGTGCCAGCTCACAGGCGACTGGGGCCAACGTCCTGACTTTC; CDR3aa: CASSQATGANVLTF
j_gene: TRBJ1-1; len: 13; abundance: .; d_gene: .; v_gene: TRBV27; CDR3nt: TGTGCCAGCAGTTTATCAGGGTGGACTGAAGCTTTCTTT; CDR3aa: CASSLSGWTEAFF
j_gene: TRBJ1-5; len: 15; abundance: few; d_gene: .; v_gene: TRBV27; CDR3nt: TGTGCCAGCAGTTTGGTCCAGGGAATCAATCAGCCCCAGCATTTT; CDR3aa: CASSLVQGINQPQHF
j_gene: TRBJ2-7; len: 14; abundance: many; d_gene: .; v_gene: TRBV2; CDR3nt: TGTGCCAGCAGACCCGGGACATATCTCGACGAGCAGTACTTC; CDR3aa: CASRPGTYLDEQYF
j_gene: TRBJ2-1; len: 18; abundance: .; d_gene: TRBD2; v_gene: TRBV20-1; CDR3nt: TGCAGTGCTAGAGAGTCTAGCGGGAGTAGGGGTCGGGTCAATGAGCAGTTCTTC; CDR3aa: CSARESSGSRGRVNEQFF
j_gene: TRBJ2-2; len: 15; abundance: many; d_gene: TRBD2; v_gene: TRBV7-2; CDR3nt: TGTGCCAGCAGCTTATGGCGGGAGCGCACCGGGGAGCTGTTTTTT; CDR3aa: CASSLWRERTGELFF
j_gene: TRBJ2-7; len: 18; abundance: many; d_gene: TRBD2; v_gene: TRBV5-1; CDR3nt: TGCGCCAGCAGCGCGACTAGCGGGAGCGCGGTATTTGGCTACGAGCAGTACTTC; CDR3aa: CASSATSGSAVFGYEQYF
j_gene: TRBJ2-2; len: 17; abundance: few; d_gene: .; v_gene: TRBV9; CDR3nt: TGTGCCAGCAGCGTACTCGACTGGCGGGAGAACACCGGGGAGCTGTTTTTT; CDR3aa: CASSVLDWRENTGELFF
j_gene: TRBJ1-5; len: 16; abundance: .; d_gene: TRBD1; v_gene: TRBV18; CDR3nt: TGTGCCAGCTCACCATCGACAGGGAATAGCAATCAGCCCCAGCATTTT; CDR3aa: CASSPSTGNSNQPQHF
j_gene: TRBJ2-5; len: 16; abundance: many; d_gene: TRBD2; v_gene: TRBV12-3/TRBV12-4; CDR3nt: TGTGCCAGCAGTTTGCTAGGACTAGCGGACCAAGAGACCCAGTACTTC; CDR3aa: CASSLLGLADQETQYF
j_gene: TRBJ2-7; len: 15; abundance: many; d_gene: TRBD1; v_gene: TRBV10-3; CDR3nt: TGTGCCATCAGTGAGGGACAGGCTGCTGGGGACGAGCAGTACTTC; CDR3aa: CAISEGQAAGDEQYF
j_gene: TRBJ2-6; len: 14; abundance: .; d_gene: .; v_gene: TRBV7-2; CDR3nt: TGTGCCAGCAGCTTACAATCTGGGGCCAACGTCCTGACTTTC; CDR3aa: CASSLQSGANVLTF
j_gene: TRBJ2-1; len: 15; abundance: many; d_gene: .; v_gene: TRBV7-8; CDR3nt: TGTGCCAGCAGCTTATACGAGGGAATCTACAATGAGCAGTTCTTC; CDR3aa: CASSLYEGIYNEQFF
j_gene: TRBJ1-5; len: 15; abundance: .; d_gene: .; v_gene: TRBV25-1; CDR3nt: TGTGCCAGCAGTGAATCCCCTGACAGCAATCAGCCCCAGCATTTT; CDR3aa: CASSESPDSNQPQHF
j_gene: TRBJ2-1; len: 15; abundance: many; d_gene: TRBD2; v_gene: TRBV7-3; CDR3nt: TGTGCCAGCAGCCAGGGACTAGCGCTCTACAATGAGCAGTTCTTC; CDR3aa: CASSQGLALYNEQFF
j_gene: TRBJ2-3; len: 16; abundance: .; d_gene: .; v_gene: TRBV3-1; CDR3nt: TGTGCCAGCAGCCACCGGAGTTCTCAGCCCCGATATACGCAGTATTTT; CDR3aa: CASSHRSSQPRYTQYF
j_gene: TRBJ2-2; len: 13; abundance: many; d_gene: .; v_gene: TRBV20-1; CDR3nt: TGCAGTGCTAGACTCGGGAACACCGGGGAGCTGTTTTTT; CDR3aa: CSARLGNTGELFF